A single sample gave rise to the 20 T cell receptor beta chains below, sequenced in a study of multiple sclerosis patients with progressive multifocal leukoencephalopathy (dated 2019 in TCRdb). This specimen's time point label, per the study, means: before natalizumab initiation. Library method: the immunoSEQ multiplex PCR assay. TCRdb retrieved this table from immuneACCESS and kept in-frame rearrangements only. Not all clones are present; in checked studies, unresolved V genes account for under half, and no reason is known for the remainder. The sample table contains under 40,000 clones; only one count was recorded for 90% to 95% of them. The top ten constitute 1.9% of the sample. Sequencing used PBMCs. The receptors derive from a man aged 30 to 39 with multiple sclerosis.

This clone is a singleton in its sample. The chain has TRBV5-1 and TRBJ1-1, with D uncertain. Trimming left V 4 bases short and J 4 bases short, with 17 bases between. This CDR3 spans 15 amino acids. Germline CDR1 reads SGHRS; CDR2 reads YFSETQ. The CDR3: CASSTRTDWGTEAFF. CDR3 in DNA: TGCGCCAGCAGCACTCGGACCGACTGGGGCACTGAAGCTTTCTTT.

The chain combines TRBV4-2 with TRBJ1-2, with a possible D match to TRBD1 (5 bases). Trimming removed 5 bases at V and 5 bases at J, with 12 bases between. There are 13 residues in the CDR3. In germline, CDR1 is LGHNA, CDR2 YNFKEQ. CDR3 amino acids: CASSLGRDYGYTF. DNA for the CDR3: TGTGCCAGCAGCTTGGGCAGGGATTATGGCTACACCTTC.

The rearrangement uses TRBV5-4 and TRBJ1-2; D remains ambiguous. Germline values: CDR1 SGHNT, CDR2 YYREEE (reference sequence). The CDR3 sequence is 14 residues long. The ends were cut back, 6 bases at V and 4 bases at J, with 16 bases in the middle. CDR3 sequence: CASTQVGRGYGYTF. In DNA form, the CDR3 reads TGTGCCAGCACCCAGGTGGGCAGAGGCTATGGCTACACCTTC.

The chain employs TRBV4-3 and TRBJ1-5, with D hard to call. Looked up from germline, CDR1 is LGHNA and CDR2 is YSLEER. The V end lost 0 bases, the J end lost 6 bases, and 18 bases lay between the germline ends. This CDR3 is 17 amino acids long. The CDR3 spells CASSQEPLRGTGQPQHF. The CDR3 DNA sequence: TGCGCCAGCAGCCAAGAGCCTTTAAGAGGAACGGGTCAGCCCCAGCATTTT.

The genes are TRBV29-1 and TRBJ1-2; D call uncertain. The CDR3 extends over 16 amino acids. V lost 0 bases and J 2 bases, leaving 16 bases between the germline ends. Germline V gene sequence: CDR1 SQVTM, CDR2 ANQGSEA. The CDR3 DNA sequence: TGCAGCGTTGAAGATCAGAGTTTCGTCGGGAACTATGGCTACACCTTC. Translation gives CSVEDQSFVGNYGYTF. The full variable domain, in which reference TRBV29-1 and TRBJ1-2 provide the parts outside the CDR3, is SAVISQKPSRDICQRGTSLTIQCQVDSQVTMMFWYRQQPGQSLTLIATANQGSEATYESGFVIDKFPISRPNLTFSTLTVSNMSPEDSSIYLCSVEDQSFVGNYGYTFGSGTRLTVV.

This clone has a handful of counts. V usage is TRBV7-2 and J usage is TRBJ2-7; D unresolved. Per the germline V gene, CDR1 is SGHTA and CDR2 is FQGNSA. The length of the CDR3 is 13 residues. Trimming cost V 1 base and J 3 bases, with 7 bases left between them. CDR3 residues: CASSLGSFYEQYF. CDR3 nucleotides: TGTGCCAGCAGCTTAGGGTCCTTCTACGAGCAGTACTTC.

The gene calls are TRBV28 and TRBJ1-1, with no clear D. The CDR3 consists of 14 residues. V lost 6 bases and J 0 bases, leaving 11 bases between the germline ends. Germline lookup yields CDR1 MDHEN and CDR2 SYDVKM. The CDR3: CASSLTRMNTEAFF. CDR3 in DNA: TGTGCCAGCAGCCTTACAAGGATGAACACTGAAGCTTTCTTT.

This clone was detected only once. The chain couples TRBV11-3 to TRBJ2-7; 14 nucleotides agree with TRBD2. Trimming cost V 5 bases and J 3 bases; bases outside gene matches: 9. Germline assignment: CDR1 SGHNT and CDR2 YENEEA. The CDR3 is made up of 17 amino acids. CDR3 region: CASSPGLAGGPYYEQYV. The DNA of the CDR3 is TGTGCCAGCAGCCCAGGACTAGCGGGAGGACCATACTACGAGCAGTACGTC.

The genes are TRBV6-5 and TRBJ1-4; 11 bases agree with TRBD1. Germline V gene data show CDR1 as MNHEY and CDR2 as SVGAGI. The V gene end was trimmed by 5 bases and the J gene end by 12 bases; junction bases not matched to a gene: 2. This CDR3 spans 12 amino acids. The CDR3 DNA is TGTGCCAGCAGTGAGGACAGGGGGCAACTGTTTTTT. It translates to CASSEDRGQLFF.

This clone was counted a single time. A read error may account for a junction end that differs from germline. The CDR3 bases are TGTGCCAGCAGGGAAGGTCCGAAACAGCCCCAGCATTTT. Amino acid sequence: CASREGPKQPQHF. V gene TRBV6-1 combines with J gene TRBJ1-5, with unresolved D. The germline V gene has CDR1 MNHNS and CDR2 SASEGT. This CDR3 has 13 amino acids.

The J gene is TRBJ1-5, the V gene TRBV19; a weak D match, TRBD1 (5 bases). Germline loops: CDR1 LNHDA, CDR2 SQIVND (reference sequence). The CDR3 is made up of 16 amino acids. The V end was cut by 4 bases, the J end by 4 bases, with 17 bases between. The CDR3 nucleotides are TGTGCCAGTAGTAGGGTGAGCCTTGGGGGGAATCAGCCCCAGCATTTT. It is translated as CASSRVSLGGNQPQHF.

The chain is built from TRBV7-2 and TRBJ2-1, with TRBD2 as a possible D gene (5 bases). The CDR3 loop spans 15 amino acids. The germline V gene has CDR1 SGHTA and CDR2 FQGNSA. Trimming cost V 2 bases and J 4 bases, with 12 bases left between them. The CDR3 sequence: CASSLTSGDYNEQFF. CDR3 in DNA: TGTGCCAGCAGCTTAACAAGCGGCGATTACAATGAGCAGTTCTTC.

This sequence joins TRBV6-1 and TRBJ2-7, with TRBD1 as a possible D gene (5 bases). Trimming pared 0 bases from V and 2 bases from J, leaving 17 bases between. The CDR3 totals 17 residues. Per the germline V gene, CDR1 is MNHNS and CDR2 is SASEGT. The CDR3 region is CASSEAARLTATYEQYV. CDR3 DNA: TGTGCCAGCAGTGAAGCGGCCCGCTTGACAGCCACCTACGAGCAGTACGTC.

CDR3 sequence reads: CSGGQVQGGEQFF. CDR3 DNA: TGCAGCGGGGGGCAGGTACAGGGGGGTGAGCAGTTCTTC. This chain connects TRBV29-1 to TRBJ2-1; 8 bases fit TRBD1. This CDR3 contains 13 residues. Germline loops: CDR1 SQVTM, CDR2 ANQGSEA. The V segment lost 7 bases and the J segment 9 bases; nucleotides outside the gene matches: 11.

The chain has TRBV6-6 and TRBJ1-3; possibly TRBD1 for D (6 bases). The CDR3 is 13 residues long. V was cut by 0 bases and J by 7 bases, with 7 bases left in between. Germline V lookup: CDR1 MNHNY, CDR2 SVGAGI (reference sequence). The CDR3 sequence: CASSYSQGNTIYF. The CDR3 DNA reads as TGTGCCAGCAGTTACTCGCAGGGGAACACCATATATTTT.

This clone has only a few counts. The chain joins TRBV19 to TRBJ1-2, with 9 bases fitting TRBD1. CDR3 length: 14 residues. In germline, CDR1 is LNHDA, CDR2 SQIVND (reference sequence). Trimming took 5 bases from V and 3 from J; bases not matched to a gene: 4. The CDR3 DNA follows: TGTGCCAGTAGTTACAGGGGGCCGTACTATGGCTACACCTTC. The encoded protein is CASSYRGPYYGYTF.

The V gene is TRBV15, the J gene TRBJ2-5, with D possibly being TRBD1 or TRBD2 (7 bases each). The germline gives CDR1 LNHNV, CDR2 YYDKDF (reference sequence). The CDR3 spans 14 residues. V was clipped by 5 bases and J by 5 bases, with 15 bases between them. CDR3: CATSVRGGMETQYF. The CDR3 DNA reads as TGTGCCACCAGCGTCAGGGGGGGAATGGAGACCCAGTACTTC.

This clone was recorded once. J is TRBJ2-2 and V is TRBV7-2, with 7 nucleotides matching TRBD2. V trimming: 0 bases; J trimming: 1 base; junction bases outside the gene matches: 2. The CDR3 runs 16 residues. Germline lookup yields CDR1 SGHTA and CDR2 FQGNSA. CDR3 in DNA: TGTGCCAGCAGCTTAGCAGCGGGGCTGAACACCGGGGAGCTGTTTTTT. The encoded protein is CASSLAAGLNTGELFF.

The chain carries TRBV12-5 and TRBJ2-4; D is possibly TRBD2 (7 bases). CDR1 and CDR2 from the germline V gene are LGHNT and FRNRAP. The CDR3 extends over 15 amino acids. The V end lost 6 bases, the J end lost 0 bases, and 12 bases lay between the germline ends. CDR3: CASGKGGTAKNIQYF. The CDR3 coding sequence is TGTGCTAGTGGGAAGGGGGGGACAGCCAAAAACATTCAGTACTTC. The full variable domain, with the rest looked up from reference TRBV12-5 and TRBJ2-4, is DARVTQTPRHKVTEMGQEVTMRCQPILGHNTVFWYRQTMMQGLELLAYFRNRAPLDDSGMPKDRFSAEMPDATLATLKIQPSEPRDSAVYFCASGKGGTAKNIQYFGAGTRLSVL.

The CDR3 spells CASSRDRVREKLFF. The DNA of the CDR3 is TGTGCCAGCAGTCGGGACAGGGTACGAGAAAAACTGTTTTTT. The chain couples TRBV2 to TRBJ1-4; TRBD1 agrees at 9 bases. The germline gives CDR1 SNHLY, CDR2 FYNNEI. V lost 5 bases to trimming and J lost 8 bases; unmatched junction nucleotides: 6. The CDR3 spans 14 residues.